This T cell receptor beta chain was recorded in a study of T-cell reconstitution after alpha-beta-depleted transplantation in children. Trimming stripped 0 bases from V and 0 bases from J, with 7 bases between. This CDR3 has 15 amino acids. Germline V lookup: CDR1 SGDLS, CDR2 YYNGEE. Researchers prepared the TCRbeta library using unique molecular identifiers, the study reports. TCRdb analysed the PCR reads with MiXCR anew, one entry per CDR3 protein. The sample holds some 530,000 distinct CDR3 sequences, under 15% seen once. The sequence came from a human donor who donated a stem cell graft to a child with combined immunodeficiency. The chain combines TRBV9 with TRBJ1-5; D call uncertain. The starting material was PBMCs from the stem cell graft donor, obtained from the stem cell graft. The CDR3 loop is CASSVEGYSNQPQHF. DNA of the CDR3: TGTGCCAGCAGCGTAGAGGGTTATAGCAATCAGCCCCAGCATTTT.